Presented here are 22 T cell receptor beta chains from one specimen sequenced in a study of blood T cells in healthy people across ages. Sample-barcoded 5' priming and a J-beta primer mix drove a second PCR of roughly 7 to 11 cycles. In TCRdb, the 5' RACE reads were re-called with MiXCR into one record per CDR3 protein. The sample contains approximately 1,000,000 distinct CDR3 sequences, 35% to 45% of which appear only once. Sample: blood. These receptors all stem from a man aged 18 to 29 in good health.

The V gene is TRBV7-2, the J gene TRBJ1-4, with a tentative D call TRBD1 (6 bases). V gave up 1 base and J gave up 4 bases, with 7 bases separating them. The CDR3 has 14 residues. CDR1 SGHTA and CDR2 FQGNSA come from the germline V gene. DNA of the CDR3: TGTGCCAGCAGCTTAGAAGGGGGTAATGAAAAACTGTTTTTT. Encoded protein: CASSLEGGNEKLFF.

This clonotype was counted many times. The chain has TRBV9 and TRBJ1-4; D remains unclear. The V and J ends lost 0 bases and 5 bases respectively, with 11 bases between them. The CDR3 contains 15 residues. Germline-derived CDR1 and CDR2 are SGDLS and YYNGEE. The CDR3 loop is CASSVDEGINEKLFF. CDR3 in DNA: TGTGCCAGCAGCGTAGACGAGGGAATCAATGAAAAACTGTTTTTT.

This clonotype was found many times. The chain has TRBV29-1 and TRBJ2-7, with 8 positions matching TRBD2. The J segment lost 3 bases and the V segment lost 4 bases, leaving 2 bases of the junction unmatched. The CDR3 is 12 residues long. CDR1 SQVTM and CDR2 ANQGSEA come from the germline V gene. DNA for the CDR3: TGCAGCGTTGTTCTAGCGGGCTACGAGCAGTACTTC. It is translated as CSVVLAGYEQYF.

The table lists this clonotype with many counts. This sequence joins TRBV12-3 or TRBV12-4 and TRBJ1-5; D might be TRBD1 (6 bases). The CDR3 length is 20 residues. The ends were cut back, 3 bases at V and 0 bases at J, with 24 bases in the middle. CDR3 sequence: CASSFRRGEGGYYSNQPQHF. The DNA of the CDR3 is TGTGCCAGCAGTTTTCGCCGGGGGGAGGGGGGATATTATAGCAATCAGCCCCAGCATTTT.

The rearrangement uses TRBV4-3 and TRBJ1-1; 7 positions agree with TRBD1. CDR1 LGHNA and CDR2 YSLEER come from the germline V gene. V shed 3 bases, J shed 3 bases, and the junction held 10 bases outside the gene matches. The CDR3 consists of 16 residues. The CDR3 region is CASSQGQPRPDTEAFF. In DNA form, the CDR3 reads TGCGCCAGCAGCCAGGGACAGCCTCGCCCCGACACTGAAGCTTTCTTT.

The gene calls are TRBV9 and TRBJ2-3; 8 nucleotides align to TRBD1. This CDR3 spans 17 amino acids. The germline V gene has CDR1 SGDLS and CDR2 YYNGEE. The trim removed 3 bases at V and 0 bases at J, leaving 9 bases unmatched. The CDR3 DNA sequence: TGTGCCAGCAGCGGGAGAAAGGGACAGGTTAGCACAGATACGCAGTATTTT. Amino acid sequence: CASSGRKGQVSTDTQYF.

The chain employs TRBV7-2 and TRBJ2-4, with 7 nucleotides matching TRBD2. CDR1 is SGHTA, CDR2 FQGNSA, per germline. V dropped 1 base and J dropped 0; count of bases not matched to a gene: 12. CDR3 length: 19 amino acids. The CDR3 coding sequence is TGTGCCAGCAGCTTAGGATTAGGGGAGGGGCTCCTAGCCAAAAACATTCAGTACTTC. Its protein product is CASSLGLGEGLLAKNIQYF. Looking up the rest from reference TRBV7-2 and TRBJ2-4 gives the full variable domain: GAGVSQSPSNKVTEKGKDVELRCDPISGHTALYWYRQSLGQGLEFLIYFQGNSAPDKSGLPSDRFSAERTGGSVSTLTIQRTQQEDSAVYLCASSLGLGEGLLAKNIQYFGAGTRLSVL.

The V and J genes are TRBV4-3 and TRBJ1-1; a weak D match, TRBD1 (6 bases). V was cut by 1 base and J by 6 bases, with 15 bases left in between. This CDR3 spans 15 amino acids. The germline gives CDR1 LGHNA, CDR2 YSLEER. CDR3 sequence: CASSQVFNREAEAFF. In DNA, the CDR3 is TGCGCCAGCAGCCAAGTATTCAACAGGGAGGCTGAAGCTTTCTTT.

The chain has TRBV27 and TRBJ2-1; 8 bases line up with TRBD2. Germline lookup yields CDR1 MNHEY and CDR2 SMNVEV (reference sequence). J gave up 6 bases and V 2 bases, and 3 bases lay outside the gene matches. This CDR3 contains 14 residues. CDR3 residues: CASSLGTSANEQFF. Written as DNA, the CDR3 is TGTGCCAGCAGTTTAGGGACTAGTGCCAATGAGCAGTTCTTC.

This clonotype came up a few times. This chain connects TRBV5-1 to TRBJ2-1; 9 nucleotides line up with TRBD1. Germline loops: CDR1 SGHRS, CDR2 YFSETQ. The CDR3 loop spans 19 amino acids. V lost 4 bases to trimming and J lost 2 bases; unmatched junction nucleotides: 16. The CDR3 DNA reads TGCGCCAGCAGCGGGATCGGGACAGGGAATTTGAGGGCCTACAATGAGCAGTTCTTC. Encoded protein: CASSGIGTGNLRAYNEQFF.

The chain employs TRBV27 and TRBJ1-1, with TRBD1 identical over 7 bases. The germline CDR1 and CDR2 sequences are MNHEY and SMNVEV (reference sequence). V gave up 4 bases and J gave up 0 bases; unmatched junction bases: 8. There are 16 residues in the CDR3. The DNA for the CDR3 is TGTGCCAGCAGTTCGCTTCCGACAGGGCTGAACACTGAAGCTTTCTTT. Residues: CASSSLPTGLNTEAFF.

The CDR3: CSVADSGEGTIYF. CDR3 in DNA: TGCAGCGTCGCCGACTCCGGAGAAGGCACCATATATTTT. The chain is built from TRBV29-1 and TRBJ1-3; D is unresolved. The CDR3 consists of 13 residues. Germline V CDR1 and CDR2: SQVTM, ANQGSEA. The V gene lost 6 bases and the J gene lost 9 bases, with 18 bases spanning the gap. The whole variable domain, filled in from reference TRBV29-1 and TRBJ1-3, reads SAVISQKPSRDICQRGTSLTIQCQVDSQVTMMFWYRQQPGQSLTLIATANQGSEATYESGFVIDKFPISRPNLTFSTLTVSNMSPEDSSIYLCSVADSGEGTIYFGEGSWLTVV.

The rearrangement uses TRBV10-3 and TRBJ1-1; 9 positions agree with TRBD1. Losses at the gene ends were 6 bases for V and 1 base for J; bases not matched to a gene: 6. Germline V lookup: CDR1 ENHRY, CDR2 SYGVKD. The CDR3 sequence is 15 residues long. CDR3 nucleotides: TGTGCCATCAGCGAGGGGGGACAGGGGAACACTGAAGCTTTCTTT. The encoded protein is CAISEGGQGNTEAFF.

The CDR3 sequence: CASSLERGTGTDTQYF. The CDR3 DNA reads TGTGCCAGCAGCTTAGAGAGAGGGACAGGGACAGATACGCAGTATTTT. The gene calls are TRBV11-2 and TRBJ2-3, with 9 bases identical to TRBD1. CDR1 is SGHAT, CDR2 FQNNGV, per germline. This CDR3 comprises 16 residues. The V segment lost 0 bases and the J segment 3 bases; nucleotides outside the gene matches: 4.

This clonotype was counted once. V usage is TRBV6-5 and J usage is TRBJ2-7; D is perhaps TRBD2 (6 bases). Near its end, the DNA agrees better with TRBJ2-5, so the J call may be wrong. CDR1 is MNHEY and CDR2 is SVGAGI in the germline V gene. There are 17 residues in the CDR3. As DNA, the CDR3 is TGTGCCAGCAGTTACCCGATGGGACTCAACGGAGGGGAGACCCAGTACTTC. Its translation is CASSYPMGLNGGETQYF.

The chain links TRBV9 to TRBJ2-1; possibly TRBD2 for D (7 bases). The V gene's germline CDR1 is SGDLS and CDR2 YYNGEE. CDR3 size: 14 residues. The ends were cut back, 4 bases at V and 8 bases at J, with 16 bases in the middle. CDR3 in amino acids: CASSPGGRGDEQFF. The CDR3 DNA sequence: TGTGCCAGCAGCCCCGGGGGGCGAGGCGATGAGCAGTTCTTC.

This clonotype was seen ten or more times. This chain links TRBV7-3 with TRBJ2-3, with a tentative D call TRBD2 (6 bases). The CDR3 is 16 residues long. From germline, CDR1 is SGHTA and CDR2 FQGTGA. V gave up 5 bases and J gave up 6 bases, with 21 bases separating them. The CDR3 loop is CASSPNRGGLMDTQYF. As DNA, the CDR3 is TGTGCCAGCAGCCCAAATAGGGGAGGACTGATGGATACGCAGTATTTT.

This clonotype turned up a few times. The chain employs TRBV4-2 and TRBJ2-1; 12 bases are shared with TRBD2. The CDR3 runs 18 residues. The trim removed 1 base at V and 4 bases at J, leaving 8 bases unmatched. Germline V gene lookup returns CDR1 LGHNA and CDR2 YNFKEQ. The CDR3 sequence is CASSQVTSGGSWYNEQFF. DNA for the CDR3: TGTGCCAGCAGCCAAGTAACTAGCGGGGGGTCTTGGTACAATGAGCAGTTCTTC.

This clonotype was observed a handful of times. The chain employs TRBV9 and TRBJ2-3; TRBD2 aligns across 7 bases. The CDR3 consists of 16 residues. Germline assignment: CDR1 SGDLS and CDR2 YYNGEE. Losses at the gene ends were 4 bases for V and 2 bases for J; bases not matched to a gene: 10. CDR3 nucleotide sequence: TGTGCCAGCAGCCCAGCCCATCGGGGGGACACAGATACGCAGTATTTT. It yields the protein CASSPAHRGDTDTQYF.

This clonotype was detected only once. V gene TRBV6-5 combines with J gene TRBJ2-5, with D perhaps matching TRBD1 or TRBD2 (5 bases each). Germline V lookup: CDR1 MNHEY, CDR2 SVGAGI. With 4 bases removed from V and 5 bases from J, the gap between germline ends came to 23 bases. This CDR3 is built from 17 residues. The CDR3 spells CASSSPRRDAERETQYF. Written as DNA, the CDR3 is TGTGCCAGCAGTTCGCCGCGACGGGACGCCGAAAGGGAGACCCAGTACTTC.

This sequence joins TRBV6-2 or TRBV6-3 and TRBJ1-1; D remains unclear. The CDR3 sequence is 11 residues long. Germline-derived CDR1 and CDR2 are MNHEY and SVGEGT. V was trimmed by 6 bases and J by 7 bases, leaving 9 bases between them. The DNA of the CDR3 is TGTGCCAGCAGGAAAGGAGTTGAAGCTTTCTTT. This gives the protein CASRKGVEAFF.

A few counts support this clonotype. J is TRBJ2-1 and V is TRBV18; D perhaps matches TRBD1 (7 bases). CDR1 and CDR2 from the germline V gene are KGHSH and LQKENI. The V end lost 1 base, the J end lost 4 bases, and 14 bases lay between the germline ends. The CDR3 covers 16 residues. The CDR3 loop reads CASSPLRGAEYNEQFF. DNA of the CDR3: TGTGCCAGCTCACCACTCAGGGGGGCCGAGTACAATGAGCAGTTCTTC.